Presented here are 28 T cell receptor beta chains from one specimen sequenced in a study of cytotoxic CD8 clonotypes in ibrutinib-treated CLL. Assay: immunoSEQ multiplex PCR; the TCRdb copy retains only in-frame clones and omits some. The table has 150,000 or so clones, 79% seen once. The material was PBMCs, obtained after 12 months of ibrutinib treatment. Source of these receptors: a human donor with chronic lymphocytic leukemia.

This rearrangement joins TRBV27 to TRBJ2-7; 8 bases fit TRBD1. Germline trimming cut 2 bases from V and 3 bases from J; bases unmatched to any gene: 6. The CDR3 totals 15 residues. CDR1 MNHEY and CDR2 SMNVEV come from the germline V gene (reference sequence). The CDR3 region has the DNA TGTGCCAGCAGTTTAATGGGACAGGTCTACTACGAGCAGTACTTC. Encoded protein: CASSLMGQVYYEQYF.

The chain recombines TRBV27 with TRBJ2-5; 7 positions agree with TRBD2. The CDR3 consists of 15 residues. The V segment lost 2 bases and the J segment 2 bases; nucleotides outside the gene matches: 5. The germline CDR1 and CDR2 sequences are MNHEY and SMNVEV (reference sequence). The CDR3 here is CASSLAGEGQETQYF. CDR3 in DNA: TGTGCCAGCAGTTTAGCGGGGGAGGGGCAAGAGACCCAGTACTTC.

The J gene is TRBJ2-5, the V gene TRBV14; D is ambiguous. This CDR3 has 17 residues. Trimming took off 1 base at V and 0 bases at J, with 15 bases between the two ends. Germline assignment: CDR1 SGHDN and CDR2 FVKESK. The CDR3 region is CASSQAPRRHYQETQYF. The DNA for the CDR3 is TGTGCCAGCAGCCAAGCTCCGCGTAGACATTACCAAGAGACCCAGTACTTC.

The chain combines TRBV28 with TRBJ1-2; D unresolved. The CDR3 consists of 13 residues. V lost 3 bases, J lost 6 bases, and 11 bases lay in between. The V gene's germline CDR1 is MDHEN and CDR2 SYDVKM. The CDR3 reads CASSFPTVHGYTF. The DNA of the CDR3 is TGTGCCAGCAGTTTTCCCACCGTCCATGGCTACACCTTC.

The CDR3, as DNA: TGTGCCAGCAGCTTAGTGGGTCTAGCGGATACGCAGTATTTT. As protein: CASSLVGLADTQYF. The V gene is TRBV7-2, the J gene TRBJ2-3, with D perhaps TRBD2 (6 bases). The CDR3 totals 14 residues. Germline V gene sequence: CDR1 SGHTA, CDR2 FQGNSA. Trimming took off 1 base at V and 6 bases at J, with 11 bases between the two ends.

This chain links TRBV7-3 with TRBJ2-7; the match to TRBD2 covers 9 bases. CDR3 size: 14 residues. Per germline, CDR1 SGHTA and CDR2 FQGTGA. The junction had 12 bases not matched to a gene; V was cut back by 8 bases and J by 7 bases. Written as DNA, the CDR3 is TGTGCCAGCGGCCCCGATAGCGGGAGAGGGGAGCAGTACTTC. Amino acid sequence: CASGPDSGRGEQYF.

The V and J genes are TRBV7-9 and TRBJ2-7; 8 nucleotides match TRBD2. This CDR3 is 16 amino acids long. After removal of 2 bases from V and 0 bases from J, the junction contained 6 bases not matched to a gene. Germline lookup yields CDR1 SEHNR and CDR2 FQNEAQ (reference sequence). Here the CDR3 reads CASSLYSGVYSYEQYF. For the CDR3, the DNA is TGTGCCAGCAGCTTATATAGCGGGGTGTACTCCTACGAGCAGTACTTC.

V gene TRBV5-4 combines with J gene TRBJ2-1; D is possibly TRBD1 or TRBD2 (5 bases each). Trimming pared 4 bases from V and 8 bases from J, leaving 7 bases between. The germline CDR1 and CDR2 sequences are SGHNT and YYREEE (reference sequence). The CDR3 length is 11 residues. CDR3 sequence (DNA): TGTGCCAGCAGCCCGGGACATGAGCAGTTCTTC. Encoded protein: CASSPGHEQFF.

The chain carries TRBV11-2 and TRBJ1-1; D is perhaps TRBD1 (5 bases). Germline CDR1 and CDR2: SGHAT and FQNNGV. Trimming took off 2 bases at V and 1 base at J, with 11 bases between the two ends. The CDR3 consists of 15 residues. The CDR3 region has the DNA TGTGCCAGCAGCTTATCCCGGGACGGGAACACTGAAGCTTTCTTT. Translation: CASSLSRDGNTEAFF.

This chain uses TRBV21-1 with TRBJ2-3; the table's TRBD2 call for D was not verified on the DNA. TRBV21-1 is a recognized pseudogene. The length of the CDR3 is 17 residues. The CDR3 nucleotides are TGTGCCAGCAGCAAATTGGCTAGCGGGGTTAACACAGATACGCAGTATTTT. This translates into CASSKLASGVNTDTQYF.

The chain links TRBV10-3 to TRBJ2-7; no definite D call. Germline V lookup: CDR1 ENHRY, CDR2 SYGVKD. There are 11 residues in the CDR3. The CDR3: CAADGPYEQYF. CDR3 nucleotides: TGTGCGGCCGACGGGCCCTACGAGCAGTACTTC.

The chain recombines TRBV7-3 with TRBJ2-2; D remains unclear. Deletions cut 2 bases from V and 0 bases from J, with 4 bases between. The CDR3 runs 14 residues. CDR1 is SGHTA, CDR2 FQGTGA, per germline. This CDR3 reads CASSLGANTGELFF. The CDR3 DNA reads as TGTGCCAGCAGCTTAGGAGCGAACACCGGGGAGCTGTTTTTT.

The chain is built from TRBV5-1 and TRBJ2-1; 9 bases fit TRBD1. Losses at the gene ends were 4 bases for V and 4 bases for J; bases not matched to a gene: 6. This CDR3 contains 15 residues. The germline gives CDR1 SGHRS, CDR2 YFSETQ. In DNA form, the CDR3 reads TGCGCCAGCAGCACGGGACAGGGAAATTACAATGAGCAGTTCTTC. Protein sequence: CASSTGQGNYNEQFF.

This chain links TRBV18 with TRBJ2-6; 8 bases align to TRBD1. The CDR3 has 18 residues. V gave up 3 bases and J gave up 0 bases; unmatched junction bases: 7. The germline CDR1 and CDR2 sequences are KGHSH and LQKENI. Here the CDR3 reads CASSPKGQASSGANVLTF. The CDR3 DNA is TGTGCCAGCTCACCCAAGGGACAGGCAAGCTCTGGGGCCAACGTCCTGACTTTC.

The chain combines TRBV6-5 with TRBJ2-1, with 8 bases that match TRBD2. The germline V gene has CDR1 MNHEY and CDR2 SVGAGI. The V and J ends lost 2 bases and 7 bases, in that order; junction bases with no gene match: 4. The CDR3 is 14 residues long. DNA for the CDR3: TGTGCCAGCAGTTACCGTAGCGGGATGAATGAGCAGTTCTTC. Its translation: CASSYRSGMNEQFF.

The chain has TRBV7-9 and TRBJ1-2, with 12 nucleotides matching TRBD1. Per germline, CDR1 SEHNR and CDR2 FQNEAQ (reference sequence). V shed 5 bases, J shed 7 bases, and the junction held 5 bases outside the gene matches. The CDR3 is 14 amino acids. The CDR3 reads CASSPGQGATGYTF. Written as DNA, the CDR3 is TGTGCCAGCAGCCCGGGACAGGGGGCAACTGGCTACACCTTC.

This sequence joins TRBV14 and TRBJ2-4; maybe TRBD2 (5 bases). Germline V CDR1 and CDR2: SGHDN, FVKESK. Trimming removed 4 bases from V and 0 bases from J, with 19 bases in between. The CDR3 totals 18 residues. The CDR3 bases are TGTGCCAGCAGCCCAAGGGTCCCGACTAATCTAGCCAAAAACATTCAGTACTTC. This codes for CASSPRVPTNLAKNIQYF.

The V and J genes are TRBV7-2 and TRBJ1-5, with D possibly matching TRBD1 (6 bases). The CDR3 runs 13 residues. Trimming removed 5 bases from V and 7 bases from J, with 12 bases in between. The germline CDR1 and CDR2 sequences are SGHTA and FQGNSA. CDR3 amino acids: CASSEGGEQPQHF. In DNA, the CDR3 is TGTGCCAGCAGCGAGGGGGGGGAACAGCCCCAGCATTTT.

The genes are TRBV11-3 and TRBJ2-1, with D possibly TRBD1 on 6 matching bases. Trimming cost V 1 base and J 6 bases, with 13 bases left between them. This CDR3 is built from 15 residues. Germline V gene data show CDR1 as SGHNT and CDR2 as YENEEA. In DNA form, the CDR3 reads TGTGCCAGCAGCTTAGGTGGGGGCGCGGGCAATGAGCAGTTCTTC. Translation gives CASSLGGGAGNEQFF.

The V and J genes are TRBV11-2 and TRBJ2-5; 8 positions match TRBD2. The J segment lost 5 bases and the V segment lost 5 bases, leaving 10 bases of the junction unmatched. The CDR3 is made up of 15 amino acids. Germline loops: CDR1 SGHAT, CDR2 FQNNGV. CDR3 region: CASSRGTRIWETQYF. DNA of the CDR3: TGTGCCAGCAGCCGGGGGACTAGGATATGGGAGACCCAGTACTTC.

The V and J genes are TRBV5-6 and TRBJ2-3, with 9 bases that match TRBD1. The germline V gene encodes CDR1 SGHDT and CDR2 YYEEEE. The CDR3 totals 15 residues. The V gene end was trimmed by 4 bases and the J gene end by 4 bases; junction bases not matched to a gene: 7. In DNA, the CDR3 is TGTGCCAGCAGCCCGACAGGGGGAACGGCAGATACGCAGTATTTT. Translation gives CASSPTGGTADTQYF. Full variable domain (remainder filled in from reference TRBV5-6 and TRBJ2-3): DAGVTQSPTHLIKTRGQQVTLRCSPKSGHDTVSWYQQALGQGPQFIFQYYEEEERQRGNFPDRFSGHQFPNYSSELNVNALLLGDSALYLCASSPTGGTADTQYFGPGTRLTVL.

DNA of the CDR3: TGTGCCAGCAGCGTAGCAGGAGCAGGGTATGCTGAAGCTTTCTTT. Encoded protein: CASSVAGAGYAEAFF. This chain connects TRBV9 to TRBJ1-1; possible D gene TRBD1, 5 bases. CDR1 and CDR2 from the germline V gene are SGDLS and YYNGEE. V was cut by 0 bases and J by 6 bases, with 15 bases left in between. CDR3 size: 15 residues.

This chain links TRBV4-3 with TRBJ2-3; the D gene could be TRBD1 or TRBD2 (5 bases each). V lost 4 bases to trimming and J lost 2 bases, with 13 bases between them. CDR1 and CDR2 (germline): LGHNA, YSLEER. The CDR3 spans 15 residues. In DNA form, the CDR3 reads TGCGCCAGCAGCCTAGCATGGGGGTTCACAGATACGCAGTATTTT. As protein: CASSLAWGFTDTQYF.

The chain employs TRBV6-6 and TRBJ2-6, with no clear D. This CDR3 spans 15 amino acids. CDR1 and CDR2 (germline): MNHNY, SVGAGI (reference sequence). Between the trimmed V and J ends, which lost 2 bases and 0 bases, there was a span of 5 bases. This CDR3 is CASSYIGSGANVLTF. The CDR3 DNA reads TGTGCCAGCAGTTACATTGGCTCTGGGGCCAACGTCCTGACTTTC.

The chain has TRBV7-3 and TRBJ2-2, with 9 bases aligning to TRBD2. Trimming took 3 bases from V and 6 from J; bases not matched to a gene: 11. CDR1 is SGHTA, CDR2 FQGTGA, per germline. The CDR3 extends over 17 amino acids. The CDR3 sequence: CASSFRAGTSSSGELFF. The CDR3 DNA follows: TGTGCCAGCAGCTTTAGGGCCGGGACTAGCTCGTCCGGGGAGCTGTTTTTT.

The chain employs TRBV7-9 and TRBJ2-7; unclear D gene. This CDR3 has 14 residues. CDR1 and CDR2 from the germline V gene are SEHNR and FQNEAQ (reference sequence). V was pared by 7 bases and J by 1 base, with 14 bases between. CDR3 sequence: CASIPPGSSYEQYF. CDR3 coding DNA: TGTGCCAGCATCCCCCCCGGCAGTTCCTACGAGCAGTACTTC.

The rearrangement links TRBV7-6 to TRBJ2-3, with 11 positions matching TRBD2. CDR1 and CDR2 from the germline V gene are SGHVS and FNYEAQ. The CDR3 spans 15 residues. Trimming at V came to 2 bases and at J to 4 bases, leaving 2 bases not matched to a gene. The DNA for the CDR3 is TGTGCCAGCAGCTTACCTAGCGGGAGGCCAGATACGCAGTATTTT. It specifies CASSLPSGRPDTQYF. Supplemented by reference TRBV7-6 and TRBJ2-3, the full variable domain reads GAGVSQSPRYKVTKRGQDVALRCDPISGHVSLYWYRQALGQGPEFLTYFNYEAQQDKSGLPNDRFSAERPEGSISTLTIQRTEQRDSAMYRCASSLPSGRPDTQYFGPGTRLTVL.

V usage is TRBV2 and J usage is TRBJ2-7; a possible D gene is TRBD1 (6 bases). Germline CDR1 SNHLY, CDR2 FYNNEI. The CDR3 spans 14 residues. The ends were cut back, 7 bases at V and 0 bases at J, with 13 bases in the middle. In DNA, the CDR3 is TGTGCCAGCAAAATAACGGACAGCTCCTACGAGCAGTACTTC. Translation gives CASKITDSSYEQYF.